These 10 T cell receptor beta chains originate from one sample sequenced in a study of radiotherapy plus CTLA-4 blockade in lung cancer. Measured with immunoSEQ multiplex PCR; TCRdb has only the in-frame clones, and not every one. The repertoire holds some 30,000 clones, with around 75% as singletons. The sequenced sample was peripheral blood, obtained from a patient treated with radiotherapy plus ipilimumab. The receptor set was obtained from a human donor with non-small cell lung cancer that progressed on radiotherapy plus ipilimumab.

V and J are TRBV5-4 and TRBJ1-2, with 11 bases aligning to TRBD1. V shed 4 bases, J shed 5 bases, and the junction held 4 bases outside the gene matches. The germline gives CDR1 SGHNT, CDR2 YYREEE (reference sequence). CDR3 length: 14 residues. This CDR3 is CASSLGQGAYGYTF. In DNA form, the CDR3 reads TGTGCCAGCAGCCTCGGACAGGGGGCTTATGGCTACACCTTC. The variable domain in full, with the rest retrieved from reference TRBV5-4 and TRBJ1-2, is ETGVTQSPTHLIKTRGQQVTLRCSSQSGHNTVSWYQQALGQGPQFIFQYYREEENGRGNFPPRFSGLQFPNYSSELNVNALELDDSALYLCASSLGQGAYGYTFGSGTRLTVV.

Within the sample, this clone is medium-sized. This chain uses TRBV7-3 with TRBJ2-1; 14 bases agree with TRBD2. Losses at the gene ends were 5 bases for V and 8 bases for J; bases not matched to a gene: 5. The germline CDR1 and CDR2 sequences are SGHTA and FQGTGA. The CDR3 sequence is 15 residues long. CDR3 in DNA: TGTGCCAGCAGCCGACTAGCGGGAGGGGTCGATGAGCAGTTCTTC. Protein sequence: CASSRLAGGVDEQFF.

By share, this clone ranks as medium-sized. V is TRBV28 and J is TRBJ1-5, with D maybe TRBD1 (6 bases). V dropped 5 bases and J dropped 4 bases, with 12 bases sitting between them. CDR3 length equals 14 residues. Per germline, CDR1 MDHEN and CDR2 SYDVKM. In DNA form, the CDR3 reads TGTGCCAGCAGTACTCTACAGGGTAATCAGCCCCAGCATTTT. This gives the protein CASSTLQGNQPQHF.

This chain joins TRBV9 and TRBJ2-7; D might be TRBD1 (5 bases). Trimming shortened V by 3 bases and J by 1 base, and 14 bases separated the two germline ends. The CDR3 spans 15 residues. CDR1 and CDR2 from the germline V gene are SGDLS and YYNGEE. The CDR3 protein is CASSADSSPSYEQYF. CDR3 sequence (DNA): TGTGCCAGCAGCGCTGACAGTAGCCCTTCCTACGAGCAGTACTTC.

The chain uses TRBV5-4 and TRBJ1-3; D unresolved. CDR3 length: 15 amino acids. Looked up from germline, CDR1 is SGHNT and CDR2 is YYREEE (reference sequence). Trimming took 2 bases from V and 3 from J, leaving 12 bases between them. The CDR3 sequence: CASSLDLRSGNTIYF. The CDR3 coding sequence is TGTGCCAGCAGCTTAGACCTGAGGAGTGGAAACACCATATATTTT.

The rearrangement uses TRBV30 and TRBJ1-3; a possible D gene is TRBD1 (5 bases). The CDR3 covers 14 residues. Between the trimmed V and J ends, which lost 0 bases and 7 bases, there was a span of 13 bases. From germline, CDR1 is GTSNPN and CDR2 SVGIG (reference sequence). The CDR3 DNA reads TGTGCCTGGAGTGTAGGGGTTTTGGGTAACACCATATATTTT. As protein: CAWSVGVLGNTIYF.

The chain carries TRBV28 and TRBJ2-7; 14 nucleotides align to TRBD2. The CDR3 sequence is 17 residues long. The ends lost 3 bases at V and 4 bases at J; junction bases unmatched: 8. CDR1 and CDR2 (germline): MDHEN, SYDVKM. This CDR3 is CASSFPTGTSGSYEQYF. As DNA, the CDR3 is TGTGCCAGCAGTTTCCCCACCGGGACTAGCGGGAGTTACGAGCAGTACTTC.

The chain combines TRBV28 with TRBJ1-2; 7 nucleotides match TRBD1. This CDR3 comprises 14 residues. The V segment lost 4 bases and the J segment 1 base; nucleotides outside the gene matches: 3. CDR1 MDHEN and CDR2 SYDVKM come from the germline V gene. Here the CDR3 DNA reads TGTGCCAGCAGTTCCACAGGGGATAACTATGGCTACACCTTC. Amino acid sequence: CASSSTGDNYGYTF.

Details on this clone: This sample includes further DNA sequences coding for the same CDR3. The V and J genes are TRBV6-5 and TRBJ1-5, with TRBD1 matching 9 bases. Germline assignment: CDR1 MNHEY and CDR2 SVGAGI. V lost 6 bases, J lost 7 bases, and 7 bases stayed unmatched. The CDR3 runs 14 residues. The CDR3 reads CASSSGQGRQPQHF. CDR3 DNA sequence: TGTGCCAGCAGCTCGGGACAGGGACGCCAGCCCCAGCATTTT.

This clone occurred a few times. This rearrangement joins TRBV25-1 to TRBJ1-4; D ambiguous. The germline V gene encodes CDR1 MGHDK and CDR2 SYGVNS. CDR3 size: 14 residues. Trimming took off 5 bases at V and 0 bases at J, with 7 bases between the two ends. DNA for the CDR3: TGTGCCAGCAGTCGGAGTCCAACTAATGAAAAACTGTTTTTT. It encodes CASSRSPTNEKLFF.